Described below is a single T cell receptor beta chain sequence and its context. The antigen remains unidentified. This sample stems from a study of beta chain features in type 1 diabetes. The study, taken as a whole, reports: Sequencing used cDNA, and cells with high TCR expression could therefore be over-represented. All four CD4+ subsets of Type 1 diabetes patients contained TCRB CDR3s that were moderately but significantly shorter.

CD4+ naive, central memory, regulatory and stem cell-like memory cells were sorted via CD45RO/CCR7/CD25/CD127/CD95/CD27. Trimming cost V 8 bases and J 5 bases; bases outside gene matches: 11. CDR1 is SNHLY and CDR2 is FYNNEI in the germline V gene. CDR3 length: 14 residues. Every isolated RNA sample was fully reverse transcribed, so sequencing captured expressed TCRB transcripts. The study sequenced naive, central memory and regulatory T cell samples to an average of about 3.5 million reads. The data were produced by immunoSEQ multiplex PCR, yet TCRdb's version contains in-frame clones alone and is incomplete. The table includes fewer than 400,000 clones, 9.3% detected once.

V gene TRBV2 combines with J gene TRBJ2-7, with TRBD1 identical over 8 bases. This TCR was recovered from a man aged 30 to 39 with type 1 diabetes. Sequenced sample: central memory CD4+ T cells from blood. The CDR3 nucleotides read TGTGCCAGCGGCCGGGACAGGCAGGATAACGAGCAGTACTTC. Encoded protein: CASGRDRQDNEQYF. The complete variable domain, with remaining parts taken from reference TRBV2 and TRBJ2-7, reads EPEVTQTPSHQVTQMGQEVILRCVPISNHLYFYWYRQILGQKVEFLVSFYNNEISEKSEIFDDQFSVERPDGSNFTLKIRSTKLEDSAMYFCASGRDRQDNEQYFGPGTRLTVT.